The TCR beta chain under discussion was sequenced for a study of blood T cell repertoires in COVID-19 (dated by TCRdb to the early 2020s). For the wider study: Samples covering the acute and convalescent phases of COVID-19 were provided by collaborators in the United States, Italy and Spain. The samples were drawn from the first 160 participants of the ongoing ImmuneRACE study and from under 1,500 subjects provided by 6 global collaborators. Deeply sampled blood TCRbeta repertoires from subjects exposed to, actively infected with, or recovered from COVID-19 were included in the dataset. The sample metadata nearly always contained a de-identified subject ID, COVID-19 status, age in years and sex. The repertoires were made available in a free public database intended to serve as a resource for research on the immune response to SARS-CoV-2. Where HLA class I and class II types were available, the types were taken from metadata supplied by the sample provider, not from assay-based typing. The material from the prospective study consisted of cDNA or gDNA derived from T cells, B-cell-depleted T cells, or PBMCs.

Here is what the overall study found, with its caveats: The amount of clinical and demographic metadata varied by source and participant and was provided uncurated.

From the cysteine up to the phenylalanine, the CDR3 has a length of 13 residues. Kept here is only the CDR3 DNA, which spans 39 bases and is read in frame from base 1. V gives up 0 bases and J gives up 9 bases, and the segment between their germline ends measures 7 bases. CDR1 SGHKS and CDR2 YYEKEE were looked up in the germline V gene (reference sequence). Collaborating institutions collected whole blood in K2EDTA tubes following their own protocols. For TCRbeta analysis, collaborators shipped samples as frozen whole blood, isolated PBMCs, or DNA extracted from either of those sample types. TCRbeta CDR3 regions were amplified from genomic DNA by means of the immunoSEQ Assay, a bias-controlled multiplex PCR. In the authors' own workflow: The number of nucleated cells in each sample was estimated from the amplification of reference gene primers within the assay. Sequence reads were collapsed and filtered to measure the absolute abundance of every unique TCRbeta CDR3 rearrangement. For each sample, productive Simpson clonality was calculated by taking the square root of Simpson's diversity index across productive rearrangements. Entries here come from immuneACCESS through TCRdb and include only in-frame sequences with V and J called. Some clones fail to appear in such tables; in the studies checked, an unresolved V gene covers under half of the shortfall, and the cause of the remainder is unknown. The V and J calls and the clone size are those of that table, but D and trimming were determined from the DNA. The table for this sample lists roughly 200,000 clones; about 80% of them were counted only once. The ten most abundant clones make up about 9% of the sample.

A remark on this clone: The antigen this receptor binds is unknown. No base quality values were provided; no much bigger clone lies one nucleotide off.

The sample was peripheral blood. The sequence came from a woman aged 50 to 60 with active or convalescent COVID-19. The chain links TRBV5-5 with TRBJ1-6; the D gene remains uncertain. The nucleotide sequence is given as TGTGCCAGCAGCTTGGCCGGGATTTCACCCCTCCACTTT. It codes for CASSLAGISPLHF.